Shown below are 3 T cell receptor beta chains from a single sample sequenced in a study of CD8 T cells in ankylosing spondylitis. In TCRdb, the 5' RACE reads were re-called with MiXCR into one record per CDR3 protein. Of approximately 350,000 distinct CDR3 sequences listed, approximately 20% are singletons. Input material: blood, either unsorted or a sorted T cell fraction (not recorded which). The origin of the receptors is a male donor with ankylosing spondylitis or in good health (not recorded which).

The V and J genes are TRBV20-1 and TRBJ2-3; D possibly corresponds to TRBD2 (6 bases). CDR1 is DFQATT, CDR2 SNEGSKA, per germline (reference sequence). Trimming took 6 bases from V and 2 from J, leaving 27 bases between them. The CDR3 sequence is 18 residues long. DNA of the CDR3: TGCAGTGCCTATAGTAGTGTACCCGGGGGTCACTTCACAGATACGCAGTATTTT. It yields the protein CSAYSSVPGGHFTDTQYF.

J is TRBJ2-3 and V is TRBV4-2, with 9 bases matching TRBD2. Trimming at V came to 4 bases and at J to 8 bases, leaving 1 base not matched to a gene. CDR3 length equals 12 residues. Germline loops: CDR1 LGHNA, CDR2 YNFKEQ. The CDR3: CASSRGLATQYF. DNA of the CDR3: TGTGCCAGCAGCCGGGGACTAGCTACGCAGTATTTT.

The V and J genes are TRBV6-4 and TRBJ2-7, with 8 bases that match TRBD2. The V and J ends lost 3 bases and 1 base, in that order; junction bases with no gene match: 5. CDR1 and CDR2 (germline): MRHNA, SNTAGT. This CDR3 contains 15 residues. The CDR3 here is CASSEGPGGSYEQYF. Written as DNA, the CDR3 is TGTGCCAGCAGTGAAGGCCCGGGAGGGTCCTACGAGCAGTACTTC.